One sample yielded the 19 T cell receptor beta chains listed below, sequenced in a study of T cell repertoires in cytomegalovirus infection. Via MiXCR, TCRdb re-called the reads, giving one row per CDR3 protein. The top ten clones hold 18% of a sample with nearly 700,000 distinct CDR3 sequences, 33% of them seen once. These receptors' targets are unknown. The sequenced sample was cultured PBMCs, obtained from culture after CMV antigen stimulation. The receptors originated from a human donor in good health (CMV status not recorded). Some clones in this sample may be carry-over from other donors' samples.

The V gene is TRBV18, the J gene TRBJ1-1; D ambiguous. Trimming took 2 bases from V and 5 from J, leaving 12 bases between them. Per the germline V gene, CDR1 is KGHSH and CDR2 is LQKENI. The CDR3 has 14 amino acids. CDR3 in DNA: TGTGCCAGCTCACCAGGAGGCAGTCGAACTGAAGCTTTCTTT. This encodes CASSPGGSRTEAFF.

A few counts support this clonotype. The genes are TRBV10-3 and TRBJ2-1; 10 nucleotides line up with TRBD1. Germline V gives CDR1 ENHRY, CDR2 SYGVKD. V gave up 6 bases and J gave up 3 bases; unmatched junction bases: 2. The CDR3 is made up of 14 amino acids. As DNA, the CDR3 is TGTGCCATCAGAGGGGACAGGGGCTACAATGAGCAGTTCTTC. Translated, it gives CAIRGDRGYNEQFF.

This clonotype was picked up a small number of times. The chain is built from TRBV6-1 and TRBJ2-1; TRBD2 matches 9 bases. Germline lookup yields CDR1 MNHNS and CDR2 SASEGT. This CDR3 is built from 16 residues. Losses at the gene ends were 6 bases for V and 9 bases for J; bases not matched to a gene: 15. The CDR3 region is CASSSWSSGRNGEQFF. The CDR3 DNA sequence: TGTGCCAGCAGCAGCTGGAGTAGCGGGAGAAACGGTGAGCAGTTCTTC.

The chain carries TRBV5-1 and TRBJ2-1, with TRBD2 matching over 8 bases. V gave up 4 bases and J gave up 6 bases; unmatched junction bases: 12. This CDR3 has 16 residues. Germline V gene data show CDR1 as SGHRS and CDR2 as YFSETQ. For the CDR3, the DNA is TGCGCCAGCAGCCCCCCTTGGGCGGGAGGTAGCAATGAGCAGTTCTTC. This sequence encodes CASSPPWAGGSNEQFF. The whole variable domain, remainder taken from reference TRBV5-1 and TRBJ2-1, is KAGVTQTPRYLIKTRGQQVTLSCSPISGHRSVSWYQQTPGQGLQFLFEYFSETQRNKGNFPGRFSGRQFSNSRSEMNVSTLELGDSALYLCASSPPWAGGSNEQFFGPGTRLTVL.

The chain employs TRBV9 and TRBJ2-5, with 12 bases matching TRBD2. V shed 4 bases, J shed 0 bases, and the junction held 4 bases outside the gene matches. CDR3 length equals 16 residues. The germline V gene encodes CDR1 SGDLS and CDR2 YYNGEE. CDR3 residues: CASSPRLAGDQETQYF. In DNA form, the CDR3 reads TGTGCCAGCAGCCCCCGACTAGCGGGGGACCAAGAGACCCAGTACTTC.

A few counts support this clonotype. The chain carries TRBV6-2 or TRBV6-3 and TRBJ2-2, with TRBD2 identical over 14 bases. CDR3 length equals 16 residues. The V gene end was trimmed by 6 bases and the J gene end by 4 bases; junction bases not matched to a gene: 4. CDR1 MNHEY and CDR2 SVGEGT come from the germline V gene. This CDR3 is CASRGTSGRGTGELFF. DNA of the CDR3: TGTGCCAGCAGGGGGACTAGCGGGAGAGGCACCGGGGAGCTGTTTTTT.

CDR3 nucleotide sequence: TGTGCCAGCAGTTATAGGGAGACCCGACAAGAGACCCAGTACTTC. This sequence encodes CASSYRETRQETQYF. V gene TRBV2 combines with J gene TRBJ2-5; a possible D gene is TRBD2 (5 bases). CDR1 and CDR2 (germline): SNHLY, FYNNEI. V lost 5 bases to trimming and J lost 2 bases, with 15 bases between them. The CDR3 is 15 amino acids.

This clonotype was observed once. CDR3 amino acids: CASSPAGTSEAFF. In DNA form, the CDR3 reads TGCGCCAGCTCCCCGGCCGGTACTTCTGAAGCTTTCTTT. The chain combines TRBV5-1 with TRBJ1-1; D is uncertain. Germline values: CDR1 SGHRS, CDR2 YFSETQ. Trimming removed 7 bases from V and 6 bases from J, with 16 bases in between. This CDR3 comprises 13 residues.

A word on this clonotype: A read error may account for a junction end that differs from germline. This chain links TRBV2 with TRBJ2-7; the D is unclear. CDR1 and CDR2 (germline): SNHLY, FYNNEI. This CDR3 comprises 12 residues. The CDR3, as DNA: TGTGCCAGCAGGGAGCGTTCCTTCGAGCAGTACTTC. Translation gives CASRERSFEQYF.

V is TRBV18 and J is TRBJ2-1; D may be TRBD1 (6 bases). The CDR3 runs to 14 residues. V was cut by 2 bases and J by 8 bases, with 13 bases left in between. CDR1 and CDR2 (germline): KGHSH, LQKENI. The CDR3 protein is CASSPITGNDEQFF. DNA of the CDR3: TGTGCCAGCTCACCAATCACAGGGAATGATGAGCAGTTCTTC.

This clonotype was picked up a small number of times. The chain joins TRBV6-2 or TRBV6-3 to TRBJ2-5; either TRBD1 or TRBD2 may supply D (5 bases each). Trimming cost V 2 bases and J 5 bases, with 18 bases left between them. The CDR3 is 16 residues long. Germline CDR1 MNHEY, CDR2 SVGEGT. The CDR3 loop is CASSYGGRGRQETQYF. The CDR3 nucleotides are TGTGCCAGCAGTTACGGGGGAAGGGGCCGCCAGGAGACCCAGTACTTC.

This clonotype was observed a single time. In DNA, the CDR3 is TGTGCCAGCAGCTTCCCAGGGGGCTCCTTCTACAATGAGCAGTTCTTC. This gives the protein CASSFPGGSFYNEQFF. The chain joins TRBV7-2 to TRBJ2-1; 8 bases agree with TRBD1. The germline CDR1 and CDR2 sequences are SGHTA and FQGNSA. CDR3 size: 16 residues. The junction had 7 bases not matched to a gene; V was cut back by 3 bases and J by 3 bases. The whole variable domain, filled in from reference TRBV7-2 and TRBJ2-1, reads GAGVSQSPSNKVTEKGKDVELRCDPISGHTALYWYRQSLGQGLEFLIYFQGNSAPDKSGLPSDRFSAERTGGSVSTLTIQRTQQEDSAVYLCASSFPGGSFYNEQFFGPGTRLTVL.

The V call is TRBV5-1, the J call TRBJ1-1; D is unclear. This CDR3 region has 13 residues. The germline V and J ends were trimmed by 5 bases and 3 bases, with 11 bases remaining between them. Germline V CDR1 and CDR2: SGHRS, YFSETQ. In DNA form, the CDR3 reads TGCGCCAGCAGACTTGACACGGACACTGAAGCTTTCTTT. Its protein product is CASRLDTDTEAFF.

The V call is TRBV12-3 or TRBV12-4, the J call TRBJ1-6; no definite D call. V was trimmed by 7 bases and J by 7 bases, leaving 14 bases between them. The CDR3 has 14 residues. The CDR3 sequence is CASTLHTPNSPLHF. The CDR3 bases are TGTGCCAGCACCCTACATACGCCGAATTCACCCCTCCACTTT.

The chain links TRBV5-6 to TRBJ1-1; weak D call: TRBD1 (5 bases). The CDR3 loop spans 14 amino acids. Trimming removed 0 bases from V and 4 bases from J, with 10 bases in between. CDR1 SGHDT and CDR2 YYEEEE come from the germline V gene. The CDR3 protein is CASSLEWGSTEAFF. As DNA, the CDR3 is TGTGCCAGCAGCTTGGAATGGGGCAGCACTGAAGCTTTCTTT. Variable domain in full (rest from reference TRBV5-6 and TRBJ1-1): DAGVTQSPTHLIKTRGQQVTLRCSPKSGHDTVSWYQQALGQGPQFIFQYYEEEERQRGNFPDRFSGHQFPNYSSELNVNALLLGDSALYLCASSLEWGSTEAFFGQGTRLTVV.

V gene TRBV7-9 combines with J gene TRBJ1-1; no clear D gene. The germline CDR1 and CDR2 sequences are SEHNR and FQNEAQ (reference sequence). The CDR3 runs to 12 residues. V shed 4 bases and J shed 10 bases, with 13 bases lying between them. This CDR3 is CASSSPGVGAFF. The CDR3 nucleotides are TGTGCCAGCAGCTCCCCAGGAGTCGGAGCTTTCTTT.

This chain uses TRBV10-3 with TRBJ2-1, with D possibly TRBD2 on 7 matching bases. Looked up from germline, CDR1 is ENHRY and CDR2 is SYGVKD. Deletions cut 8 bases from V and 2 bases from J, with 10 bases between. This CDR3 contains 13 residues. The CDR3 DNA follows: TGTGCCATCGGGGGGGCAGCCTACAATGAGCAGTTCTTC. It yields the protein CAIGGAAYNEQFF.

This clonotype was seen a handful of times. The chain combines TRBV2 with TRBJ1-5; the D is unclear. The CDR3 runs to 14 residues. CDR1 is SNHLY, CDR2 FYNNEI, per germline. With 6 bases removed from V and 3 bases from J, the gap between germline ends came to 12 bases. The DNA for the CDR3 is TGTGCCAGCAGGAGAAGCGGGATCAATCAGCCCCAGCATTTT. Its translation: CASRRSGINQPQHF.

The chain has TRBV9 and TRBJ2-1, with D perhaps TRBD2 (6 bases). Germline CDR1 SGDLS, CDR2 YYNGEE. Deletions cut 0 bases from V and 6 bases from J, with 16 bases between. The CDR3 consists of 16 residues. The CDR3 nucleotides are TGTGCCAGCAGCGTAGGTGACGGGAGAGGCGTCAATGAGCAGTTCTTC. Its protein product is CASSVGDGRGVNEQFF.